The 16 T cell receptor beta chains in this list originate from one sample, sequenced in a study of Ad26.COV2.S vaccination and SARS-CoV-2 variants. The protocol was immunoSEQ multiplex PCR, while the TCRdb copy is restricted to in-frame clones and leaves out a portion. Among about 350,000 clones listed, just over 90% were seen once. Sequenced material: peripheral blood, taken after recovery from COVID-19. The receptors here all came from a human donor who had recovered from COVID-19.

The rearrangement links TRBV12-3 or TRBV12-4 to TRBJ1-1, with D hard to call. The ends were cut back, 5 bases at V and 0 bases at J, with 7 bases in the middle. CDR3 length: 13 residues. CDR3 amino acids: CASSPLMNTEAFF. The CDR3 nucleotides read TGTGCCAGCAGTCCTCTTATGAACACTGAAGCTTTCTTT.

V and J are TRBV27 and TRBJ2-7; weak D call: TRBD2 (6 bases). Germline assignment: CDR1 MNHEY and CDR2 SMNVEV (reference sequence). Trimming took 2 bases from V and 3 from J, leaving 8 bases between them. The CDR3 runs 13 residues. As DNA, the CDR3 is TGTGCCAGCAGTTTAAGTAGCGGCTACGAGCAGTACTTC. Translation gives CASSLSSGYEQYF.

The chain links TRBV27 to TRBJ1-1; 7 nucleotides line up with TRBD1. Trimming took 5 bases from V and 1 from J; bases not matched to a gene: 4. The germline gives CDR1 MNHEY, CDR2 SMNVEV (reference sequence). This CDR3 has 14 residues. In nucleotides, the CDR3 is TGTGCCAGCAGTCCCAGGGGGGGGAACACTGAAGCTTTCTTT. Encoded protein: CASSPRGGNTEAFF.

The V call is TRBV9, the J call TRBJ1-5; D call uncertain. In germline, CDR1 is SGDLS, CDR2 YYNGEE. Trimming cost V 0 bases and J 0 bases, with 7 bases left between them. The CDR3 sequence is 15 residues long. In DNA, the CDR3 is TGTGCCAGCAGCGTAGAAAGGTTTAGCAATCAGCCCCAGCATTTT. Amino acid sequence: CASSVERFSNQPQHF. Combining the CDR3 with reference TRBV9 and TRBJ1-5 gives the whole variable domain DSGVTQTPKHLITATGQRVTLRCSPRSGDLSVYWYQQSLDQGLQFLIQYYNGEERAKGNILERFSAQQFPDLHSELNLSSLELGDSALYFCASSVERFSNQPQHFGDGTRLSIL.

CDR3 amino acids: CASSFGTGAINEQFF. The DNA of the CDR3 is TGTGCCAGCAGCTTTGGGACAGGAGCGATCAATGAGCAGTTCTTC. The chain couples TRBV7-6 to TRBJ2-1, with 8 bases identical to TRBD1. CDR3 size: 15 residues. Germline assignment: CDR1 SGHVS and CDR2 FNYEAQ. After removal of 3 bases from V and 6 bases from J, the junction contained 7 bases not matched to a gene.

This chain connects TRBV2 to TRBJ2-3, with 8 bases that match TRBD1. The CDR3 sequence is 14 residues long. Germline CDR1 and CDR2: SNHLY and FYNNEI. With 6 bases clipped from V and 6 bases from J, the junction kept 8 bases outside the gene matches. CDR3 sequence reads: CASRKTGVHDTQYF. CDR3 nucleotides: TGTGCCAGCAGAAAGACAGGGGTACACGATACGCAGTATTTT. The variable domain in full, with the rest retrieved from reference TRBV2 and TRBJ2-3, is EPEVTQTPSHQVTQMGQEVILRCVPISNHLYFYWYRQILGQKVEFLVSFYNNEISEKSEIFDDQFSVERPDGSNFTLKIRSTKLEDSAMYFCASRKTGVHDTQYFGPGTRLTVL.

V is TRBV29-1 and J is TRBJ1-1, with D uncertain. Per germline, CDR1 SQVTM and CDR2 ANQGSEA. The CDR3 is made up of 10 amino acids. Trimming left V 5 bases short and J 3 bases short, with 4 bases between. CDR3 nucleotides: TGCAGCGTTCATCACACTGAAGCTTTCTTT. Its protein product is CSVHHTEAFF.

This clone was observed a single time. The gene calls are TRBV7-2 and TRBJ1-5; possible D gene TRBD1, 6 bases. Trimming cost V 2 bases and J 2 bases, with 16 bases left between them. The CDR3 contains 17 residues. In germline, CDR1 is SGHTA, CDR2 FQGNSA. The CDR3 region has the DNA TGTGCCAGCAGCTTACCCCCATCAGGGGCAGGCAATCAGCCCCAGCATTTT. Translation gives CASSLPPSGAGNQPQHF.

This sequence joins TRBV5-4 and TRBJ1-2, with D uncertain. Trimming removed 4 bases at V and 0 bases at J, with 19 bases between. Germline loops: CDR1 SGHNT, CDR2 YYREEE (reference sequence). This CDR3 region has 17 residues. CDR3 nucleotides: TGTGCCAGCAGCCCGACGCCCGGACGGATAGCTAACTATGGCTACACCTTC. As protein: CASSPTPGRIANYGYTF. Drawing the rest from reference TRBV5-4 and TRBJ1-2, the complete variable domain is ETGVTQSPTHLIKTRGQQVTLRCSSQSGHNTVSWYQQALGQGPQFIFQYYREEENGRGNFPPRFSGLQFPNYSSELNVNALELDDSALYLCASSPTPGRIANYGYTFGSGTRLTVV.

The chain links TRBV7-2 to TRBJ2-3; D gene ambiguous. The germline gives CDR1 SGHTA, CDR2 FQGNSA. This CDR3 has 16 residues. V gave up 5 bases and J gave up 2 bases, with 17 bases separating them. CDR3 residues: CASSPSRPHHTDTQYF. The CDR3 nucleotides are TGTGCCAGCAGCCCCTCGAGGCCCCACCACACAGATACGCAGTATTTT.

As regards this clone: The sample carries other DNA sequences with the same CDR3. V usage is TRBV6-5 and J usage is TRBJ1-4; D may be TRBD1 (6 bases). V was shortened by 0 bases and J by 7 bases, with 9 bases between the two germline ends. Per the germline V gene, CDR1 is MNHEY and CDR2 is SVGAGI. This CDR3 is 14 amino acids long. Written as DNA, the CDR3 is TGTGCCAGCAGTTACTCAGGAGGGGGTGAAAAACTGTTTTTT. It yields the protein CASSYSGGGEKLFF.

The CDR3 loop reads CASSVRGRGENIQYF. The CDR3 nucleotides read TGTGCCAGCAGCGTTAGGGGGCGCGGGGAAAACATTCAGTACTTC. The chain recombines TRBV9 with TRBJ2-4, with D perhaps matching TRBD1 (7 bases). Germline CDR1 reads SGDLS; CDR2 reads YYNGEE. The length of the CDR3 is 15 residues. V was clipped by 2 bases and J by 5 bases, with 14 bases between them.

This clone has a single count. The chain has TRBV5-1 and TRBJ1-1, with 7 bases identical to TRBD1. Trimming at V came to 6 bases and at J to 5 bases, leaving 7 bases not matched to a gene. The CDR3 runs 13 residues. Germline-derived CDR1 and CDR2 are SGHRS and YFSETQ. The CDR3 nucleotides read TGCGCCAGCACCTCAGAGGGGGCAACTGAAGCTTTCTTT. Its translation is CASTSEGATEAFF.

The rearrangement links TRBV6-6 to TRBJ1-2, with D uncertain. The CDR3 runs to 14 residues. V was trimmed by 7 bases and J by 2 bases, leaving 14 bases between them. Germline CDR1 and CDR2: MNHNY and SVGAGI (reference sequence). The CDR3 region has the DNA TGTGCCAGCACCCCCCGAGGACGGAACTATGGCTACACCTTC. It translates to CASTPRGRNYGYTF.

The chain joins TRBV12-5 to TRBJ2-5; 9 bases line up with TRBD1. The CDR3 runs to 14 residues. The germline V gene has CDR1 LGHNT and CDR2 FRNRAP. Trimming removed 4 bases from V and 2 bases from J; junction bases left unmatched: 2. Here the CDR3 reads CASGSGQGQETQYF. The CDR3 nucleotides read TGTGCTAGTGGTTCCGGACAGGGGCAAGAGACCCAGTACTTC.

The chain employs TRBV10-3 and TRBJ2-5; D possibly uses TRBD1 or TRBD2 (7 bases each). V was clipped by 8 bases and J by 0 bases, with 16 bases between them. Germline V gene lookup returns CDR1 ENHRY and CDR2 SYGVKD. The CDR3 is 15 residues long. The CDR3 sequence is CAISGGGTYQETQYF. In DNA form, the CDR3 reads TGTGCCATCTCAGGGGGGGGGACGTACCAAGAGACCCAGTACTTC.